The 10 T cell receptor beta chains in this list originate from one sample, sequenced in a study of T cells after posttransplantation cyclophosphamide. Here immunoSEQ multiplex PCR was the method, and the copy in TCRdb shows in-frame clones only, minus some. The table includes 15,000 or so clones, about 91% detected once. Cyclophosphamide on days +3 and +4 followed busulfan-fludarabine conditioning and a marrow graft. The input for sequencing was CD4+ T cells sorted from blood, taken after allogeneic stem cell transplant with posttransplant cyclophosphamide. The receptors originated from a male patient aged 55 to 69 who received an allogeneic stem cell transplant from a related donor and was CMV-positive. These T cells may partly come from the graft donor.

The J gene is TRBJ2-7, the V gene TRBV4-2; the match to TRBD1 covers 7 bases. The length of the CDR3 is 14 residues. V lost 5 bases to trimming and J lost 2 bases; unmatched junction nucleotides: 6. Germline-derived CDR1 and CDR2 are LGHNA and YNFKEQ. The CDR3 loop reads CASSTRTGPYEQYF. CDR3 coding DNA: TGTGCCAGCAGCACCCGGACAGGTCCCTACGAGCAGTACTTC.

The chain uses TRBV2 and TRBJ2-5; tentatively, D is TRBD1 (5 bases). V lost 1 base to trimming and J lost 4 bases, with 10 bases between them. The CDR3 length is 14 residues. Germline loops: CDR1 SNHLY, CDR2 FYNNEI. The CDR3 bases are TGTGCCAGCAGTGAAGGCCCAGGGCGAGAGACCCAGTACTTC. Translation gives CASSEGPGRETQYF.

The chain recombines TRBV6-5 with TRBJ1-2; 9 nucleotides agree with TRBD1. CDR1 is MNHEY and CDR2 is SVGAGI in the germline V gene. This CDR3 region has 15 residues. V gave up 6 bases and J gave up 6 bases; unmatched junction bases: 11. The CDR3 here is CASSQQHGTGNGYTF. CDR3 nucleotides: TGTGCCAGCAGCCAACAACATGGGACAGGGAATGGCTACACCTTC.

CDR3 sequence: CASSPGQGLQPQHF. The CDR3 nucleotides are TGTGCCAGCTCTCCCGGACAGGGGCTACAGCCCCAGCATTTT. The chain employs TRBV18 and TRBJ1-5, with TRBD1 matching 9 bases. Trimming took 6 bases from V and 7 from J; bases not matched to a gene: 7. The CDR3 is 14 residues long. In germline, CDR1 is KGHSH, CDR2 LQKENI. The variable domain in full, with the rest retrieved from reference TRBV18 and TRBJ1-5, is NAGVMQNPRHLVRRRGQEARLRCSPMKGHSHVYWYRQLPEEGLKFMVYLQKENIIDESGMPKERFSAEFPKEGPSILRIQQVVRGDSAAYFCASSPGQGLQPQHFGDGTRLSIL.

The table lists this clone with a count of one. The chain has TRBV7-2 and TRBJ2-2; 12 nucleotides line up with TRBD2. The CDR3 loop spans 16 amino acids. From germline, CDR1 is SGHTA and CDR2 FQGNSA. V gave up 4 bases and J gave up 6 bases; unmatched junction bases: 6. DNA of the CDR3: TGTGCCAGCAGCTCATCTAGCGGGGGGGCCCCCGGGGAGCTGTTTTTT. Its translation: CASSSSSGGAPGELFF.

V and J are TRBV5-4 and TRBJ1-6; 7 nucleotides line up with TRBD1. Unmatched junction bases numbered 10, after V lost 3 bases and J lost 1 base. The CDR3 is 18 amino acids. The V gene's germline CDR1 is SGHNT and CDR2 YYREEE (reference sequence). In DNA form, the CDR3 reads TGTGCCAGCAGCTGGGGAAGACAGGGTTTATCCTATAATTCACCCCTCCACTTT. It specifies CASSWGRQGLSYNSPLHF.

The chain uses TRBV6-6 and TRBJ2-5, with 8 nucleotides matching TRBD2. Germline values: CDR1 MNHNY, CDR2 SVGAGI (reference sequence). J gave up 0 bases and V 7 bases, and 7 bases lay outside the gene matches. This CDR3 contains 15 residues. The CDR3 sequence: CASKRDSGDQETQYF. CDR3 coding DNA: TGTGCCAGCAAGCGGGATAGCGGGGACCAAGAGACCCAGTACTTC.

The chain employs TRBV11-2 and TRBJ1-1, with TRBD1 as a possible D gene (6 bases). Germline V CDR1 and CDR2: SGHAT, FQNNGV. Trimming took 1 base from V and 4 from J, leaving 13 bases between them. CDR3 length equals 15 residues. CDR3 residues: CASSLVGGGGTEAFF. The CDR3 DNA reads TGTGCCAGCAGCTTAGTCGGGGGGGGCGGCACTGAAGCTTTCTTT. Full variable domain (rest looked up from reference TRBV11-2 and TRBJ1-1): EAGVAQSPRYKIIEKRQSVAFWCNPISGHATLYWYQQILGQGPKLLIQFQNNGVVDDSQLPKDRFSAERLKGVDSTLKIQPAKLEDSAVYLCASSLVGGGGTEAFFGQGTRLTVV.

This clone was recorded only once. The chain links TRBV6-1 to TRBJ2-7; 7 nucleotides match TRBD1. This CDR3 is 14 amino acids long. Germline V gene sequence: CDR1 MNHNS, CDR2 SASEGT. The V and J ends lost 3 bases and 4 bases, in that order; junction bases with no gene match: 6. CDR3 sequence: CASSEGTEPYEQYF. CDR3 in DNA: TGTGCCAGCAGTGAGGGGACAGAACCTTACGAGCAGTACTTC.

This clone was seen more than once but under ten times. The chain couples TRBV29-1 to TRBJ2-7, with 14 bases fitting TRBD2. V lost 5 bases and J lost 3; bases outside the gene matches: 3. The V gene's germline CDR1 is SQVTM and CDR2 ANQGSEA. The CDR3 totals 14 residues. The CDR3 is CSVSGLAGGYEQYF. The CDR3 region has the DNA TGCAGCGTTTCCGGACTAGCGGGGGGCTACGAGCAGTACTTC.